This T cell receptor (beta chain) is drawn from a study of blood T cell repertoires in COVID-19. At the level of the study: Acute and convalescent COVID-19 specimens originated in the United States, Italy and Spain. The cDNA or gDNA used as material had been derived from T cells, B-cell-depleted T cells, or PBMCs.

Between the trimmed V and J ends, which lost 6 bases and 1 base, there was a span of 9 bases. The CDR3 is made up of 13 amino acids. Germline values: CDR1 SNHLY, CDR2 FYNNEI. Per the authors' pipeline: Estimated nucleated cell counts came from reference gene primer amplification. Method: immunoSEQ multiplex PCR; TCRdb's copy keeps in-frame clones and lacks some. The DNA was the basis for D and trimming; V, J and clone size are from that table. This sample has more than 150,000 clones; around 80% occur once, and the top ten carry around 6.8%. The clonotype comes from a human donor in a cohort sampled during active COVID-19. The chain joins TRBV2 to TRBJ1-1; D is unclear. Material: peripheral blood. The CDR3 sequence is CASSLPGNTEAFF. The DNA of the CDR3 is TGTGCCAGCAGCCTACCAGGGAACACTGAAGCTTTCTTT.